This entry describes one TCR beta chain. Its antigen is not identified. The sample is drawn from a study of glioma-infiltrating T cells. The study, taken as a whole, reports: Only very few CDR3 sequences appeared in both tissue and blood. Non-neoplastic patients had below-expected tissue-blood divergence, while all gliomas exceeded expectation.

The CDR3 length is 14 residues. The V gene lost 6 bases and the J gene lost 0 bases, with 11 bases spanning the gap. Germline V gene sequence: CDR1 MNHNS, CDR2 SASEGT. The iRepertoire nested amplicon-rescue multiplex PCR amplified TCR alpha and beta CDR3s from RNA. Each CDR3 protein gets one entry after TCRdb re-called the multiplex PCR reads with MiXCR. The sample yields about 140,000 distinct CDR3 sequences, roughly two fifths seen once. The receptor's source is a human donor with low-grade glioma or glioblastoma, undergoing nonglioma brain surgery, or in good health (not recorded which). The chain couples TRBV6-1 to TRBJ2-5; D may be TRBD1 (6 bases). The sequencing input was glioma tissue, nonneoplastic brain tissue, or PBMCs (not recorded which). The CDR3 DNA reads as TGTGCCAGCAGGCACCAGGGGAACCAAGAGACCCAGTACTTC. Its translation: CASRHQGNQETQYF.